This T cell receptor beta chain appears in the sequencing data of a study of blood T cell repertoires in COVID-19. About the research overall: Collection of acute and convalescent COVID-19 samples took place in the United States, Italy and Spain. PBMCs, B-cell-depleted T cells, or T cells were the source of the cDNA or gDNA that made up the material.

A single count supports this clone. Data came from immunoSEQ multiplex PCR; TCRdb stores just in-frame clones and leaves some out. The data show 350,000 to 400,000 clones, roughly 90% seen once. Ages ranged from 18 to 89 years, with residence in around 24 US areas. Cohort allocation depended upon clinical history that participants reported. V lost 3 bases and J 2 bases, leaving 17 bases between the germline ends. CDR1 and CDR2 (germline): LGHNA, YNFKEQ. CDR3 length equals 18 residues. The TCR originated in a woman aged 25 to 39 with acute COVID-19. V gene TRBV4-2 combines with J gene TRBJ2-6, with D perhaps matching TRBD2 (6 bases). Source material: PBMCs or T cells enriched from blood (not recorded which). The CDR3 sequence is CASSQEDLRGAGANVLTF. The CDR3 coding sequence is TGTGCCAGCAGCCAGGAAGATCTCCGCGGGGCTGGGGCCAACGTCCTGACTTTC.